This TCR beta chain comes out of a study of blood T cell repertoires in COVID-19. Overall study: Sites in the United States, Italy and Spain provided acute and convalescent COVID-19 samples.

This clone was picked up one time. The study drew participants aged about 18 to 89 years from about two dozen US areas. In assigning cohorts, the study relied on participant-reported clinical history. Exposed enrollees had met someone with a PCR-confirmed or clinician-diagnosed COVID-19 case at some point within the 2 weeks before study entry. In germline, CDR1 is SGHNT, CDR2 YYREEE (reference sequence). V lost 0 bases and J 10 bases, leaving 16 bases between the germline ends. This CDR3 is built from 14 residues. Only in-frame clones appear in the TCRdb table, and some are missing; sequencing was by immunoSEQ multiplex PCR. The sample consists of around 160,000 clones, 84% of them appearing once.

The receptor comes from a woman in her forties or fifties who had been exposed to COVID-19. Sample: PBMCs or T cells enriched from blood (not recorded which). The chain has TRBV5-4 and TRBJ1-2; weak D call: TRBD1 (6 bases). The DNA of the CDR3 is TGTGCCAGCAGCTTGGTCAGGGGCCCGACGGACTACACCTTC. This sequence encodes CASSLVRGPTDYTF.